This TCR beta chain was retrieved from a study of neurological immune-mediated disorders. Study outcomes and limitations: HTLV-1-associated myelopathy ranked highest for TCR clonal expansion and multiple sclerosis lowest, beneath healthy controls.

V lost 4 bases and J lost 12, with 15 bases in between. CDR1 and CDR2 (germline): SEHNR, FQNEAQ (reference sequence). This CDR3 is 12 amino acids long. Unsorted libraries were generated from 2 million PBMCs held at -80 degrees C. From 15-18 subjects, every sequencing run obtained over 190 million TCR-beta sequences. MiXCR, applied by TCRdb to the 5' RACE reads, yields one record per CDR3 protein. Of about 79,000 distinct CDR3 sequences detected, less than 15% appear once; the ten largest clones hold approximately 7.5%. This clonotype was counted at least ten times. Its antigen remains unidentified. The chain employs TRBV7-9 and TRBJ2-5; D is unresolved. The receptor comes from a woman in her forties or fifties in good health. The sequenced sample was PBMCs. The CDR3 nucleotides are TGTGCCAGCAGCTCAAGACCGTCTGGGGAGTACTTC. This codes for CASSSRPSGEYF.